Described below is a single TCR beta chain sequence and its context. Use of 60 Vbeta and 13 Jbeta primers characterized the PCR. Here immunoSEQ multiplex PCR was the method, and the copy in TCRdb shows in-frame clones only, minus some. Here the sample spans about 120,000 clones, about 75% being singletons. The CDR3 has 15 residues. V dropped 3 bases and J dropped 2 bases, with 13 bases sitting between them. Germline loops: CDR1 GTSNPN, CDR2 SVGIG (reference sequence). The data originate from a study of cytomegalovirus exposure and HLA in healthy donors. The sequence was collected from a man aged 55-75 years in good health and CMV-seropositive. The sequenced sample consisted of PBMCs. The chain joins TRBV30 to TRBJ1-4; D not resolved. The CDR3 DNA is TGTGCCTGGAGGGACGGGGTTGCCACTAATGAAAAACTGTTTTTT. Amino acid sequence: CAWRDGVATNEKLFF.